This is a list of T cell receptor beta chains from one sample in a study of T cells in Graves' hyperthyroidism and ophthalmopathy. TCRdb itself ran the multiplex PCR reads through MiXCR, one entry per CDR3 protein. The table shows 380,000 or so distinct CDR3 sequences, with 15% to 20% occurring only once. The specimen sequenced was blood. The receptors stem from a woman aged 18-29 years with Graves' hyperthyroidism. Both conserved end residues are part of each CDR3. D genes are given only for firm matches.

V: TRBV19; D: TRBD1; J: TRBJ1-5; CDR3: CASSPRGRSSNQPQHF
V: TRBV25-1; D: NA; J: TRBJ2-7; CDR3: CASSESLYEQYF
V: TRBV12-3/TRBV12-4; D: TRBD1; J: TRBJ2-7; CDR3: CASSLGTGRSEQYF
V: TRBV20-1; D: NA; J: TRBJ2-7; CDR3: CSAHLGPEQYF
V: TRBV11-1; D: NA; J: TRBJ1-2; CDR3: CASSTGGLGRNYGYTF
V: TRBV7-9; D: NA; J: TRBJ1-2; CDR3: CASSLQSGINYGYTF
V: TRBV2; D: NA; J: TRBJ2-7; CDR3: CASRGQSPSYEQYF
V: TRBV2; D: NA; J: TRBJ1-6; CDR3: CASAGVQGALSPLHF
V: TRBV6-9; D: TRBD2; J: TRBJ2-2; CDR3: CASSYIPVWEGCTGELFF
V: TRBV12-3/TRBV12-4; D: TRBD1; J: TRBJ1-2; CDR3: CASSSTDRANYTF
V: TRBV6-5; D: NA; J: TRBJ1-2; CDR3: CASSYSRTGRGYTF
V: TRBV5-1; D: NA; J: TRBJ1-2; CDR3: CASSFDIDYGYTF
V: TRBV11-1; D: NA; J: TRBJ1-1; CDR3: CASSSGWLTLNTEAFF
V: TRBV27; D: TRBD2; J: TRBJ2-5; CDR3: CASSLDPAGQETQYF
V: TRBV12-5; D: NA; J: TRBJ1-2; CDR3: CASGSAEGNYGYTF
V: TRBV7-9; D: NA; J: TRBJ2-7; CDR3: CASSLEVYEQYF
V: TRBV19; D: NA; J: TRBJ1-1; CDR3: CASSPGHLNTEAFF
V: TRBV4-1; D: NA; J: TRBJ2-2; CDR3: CASSQMPRGTGELFF
V: TRBV29-1; D: TRBD2; J: TRBJ2-2; CDR3: CSALSGGTLSGELFF
V: TRBV12-5; D: NA; J: TRBJ1-2; CDR3: CASGDSLGGRGNGYTF
V: TRBV7-8; D: NA; J: TRBJ1-3; CDR3: CASSPVEGSGNTIYF
V: TRBV12-3/TRBV12-4; D: TRBD1; J: TRBJ2-7; CDR3: CASSTRGQGYEQYF
V: TRBV27; D: NA; J: TRBJ2-7; CDR3: CASTPLVTRRGEQYF
V: TRBV30; D: TRBD1; J: TRBJ1-2; CDR3: CAWSVRTGALDGYTF
V: TRBV15; D: NA; J: TRBJ1-2; CDR3: CATSRGSELELYGYTF
V: TRBV5-1; D: TRBD1; J: TRBJ2-6; CDR3: CASSLQTGVGSGANVLTF
V: TRBV12-3/TRBV12-4; D: TRBD1; J: TRBJ1-2; CDR3: CASKWGQGDYGYTF
V: TRBV14; D: NA; J: TRBJ1-1; CDR3: CASSLQGFTEAFF
V: TRBV5-1; D: NA; J: TRBJ1-2; CDR3: CASSLVGSANYGYTF
V: TRBV7-3; D: NA; J: TRBJ2-6; CDR3: CASSLLGISGANVLTF
V: TRBV12-3/TRBV12-4; D: NA; J: TRBJ1-3; CDR3: CASSRRGIGSTIYF
V: TRBV15; D: NA; J: TRBJ1-5; CDR3: CATSRRTVPQPQHF
V: TRBV3-1; D: TRBD1; J: TRBJ1-1; CDR3: CASSQWTGGKGNTEAFF
V: TRBV5-5; D: NA; J: TRBJ1-2; CDR3: CASSDISIYGYTF
V: TRBV7-9; D: NA; J: TRBJ2-4; CDR3: CASSFERAKNIQYF
V: TRBV13; D: NA; J: TRBJ2-1; CDR3: CASSLGLGDEQFF
V: TRBV24-1; D: NA; J: TRBJ2-5; CDR3: CATSGGSQETQYF
V: TRBV12-3/TRBV12-4; D: NA; J: TRBJ2-7; CDR3: CASTPPGLYEQYF
V: TRBV20-1; D: NA; J: TRBJ2-7; CDR3: CSAINPRSSYEQYF
V: TRBV7-3; D: TRBD1; J: TRBJ2-7; CDR3: CASSLSGTGTYEQYF
V: TRBV11-2; D: NA; J: TRBJ2-4; CDR3: CASSLLKGPKNIKYF
V: TRBV7-2; D: TRBD1; J: TRBJ2-3; CDR3: CASSIWTGGSDTQYF
V: TRBV3-1; D: NA; J: TRBJ2-5; CDR3: CASSQGYGAETQYF
V: TRBV20-1; D: TRBD2; J: TRBJ2-5; CDR3: CSVPLTSGGAPETQYF
V: TRBV19; D: NA; J: TRBJ1-5; CDR3: CASSILLPGQPQHF
V: TRBV20-1; D: NA; J: TRBJ1-1; CDR3: CSADGGGRYEAFF
V: TRBV12-3/TRBV12-4; D: NA; J: TRBJ1-1; CDR3: CASTQDQSHTEAFF
V: TRBV19; D: NA; J: TRBJ2-7; CDR3: CASSISISYEQYF
V: TRBV5-4; D: NA; J: TRBJ1-2; CDR3: CASSLDRVYGYTF
V: TRBV6-5; D: TRBD1; J: TRBJ2-2; CDR3: CASSYSSGGYTGELFF
V: TRBV29-1; D: NA; J: TRBJ2-5; CDR3: CSVPTTVGETQYF
V: TRBV20-1; D: TRBD2; J: TRBJ2-7; CDR3: CSASKNSGGAGEQYF
V: TRBV10-3; D: TRBD1; J: TRBJ1-2; CDR3: CAISPQGEYGYTF
V: TRBV20-1; D: NA; J: TRBJ1-2; CDR3: CSARAGALYGYTF
V: TRBV24-1; D: TRBD2; J: TRBJ2-2; CDR3: CATSESSGGLPGELFF
V: TRBV6-2/TRBV6-3; D: TRBD1; J: TRBJ2-7; CDR3: CASSSTRRDRGWCEQYF
V: TRBV6-8; D: NA; J: TRBJ1-5; CDR3: CASGVYQPQHF
V: TRBV7-3; D: NA; J: TRBJ2-7; CDR3: CASSSDREASSYEQYF
V: TRBV5-8; D: NA; J: TRBJ2-5; CDR3: CASSSTDGGAYQETQYF
V: TRBV6-2/TRBV6-3; D: NA; J: TRBJ2-2; CDR3: CASSYYSSGELFF